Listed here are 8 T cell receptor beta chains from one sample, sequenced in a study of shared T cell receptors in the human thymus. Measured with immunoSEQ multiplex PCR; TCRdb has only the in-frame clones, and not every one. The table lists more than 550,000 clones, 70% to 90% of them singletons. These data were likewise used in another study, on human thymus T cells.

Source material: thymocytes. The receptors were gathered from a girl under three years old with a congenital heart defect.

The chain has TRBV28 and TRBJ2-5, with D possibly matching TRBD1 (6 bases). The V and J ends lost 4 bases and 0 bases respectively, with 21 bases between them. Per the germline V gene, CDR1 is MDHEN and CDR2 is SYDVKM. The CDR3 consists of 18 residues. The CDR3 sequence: CASSSLVGQRKYQETQYF. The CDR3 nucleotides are TGTGCCAGCAGTTCGTTGGTAGGACAGAGAAAGTACCAAGAGACCCAGTACTTC. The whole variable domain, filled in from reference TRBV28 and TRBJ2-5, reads DVKVTQSSRYLVKRTGEKVFLECVQDMDHENMFWYRQDPGLGLRLIYFSYDVKMKEKGDIPEGYSVSREKKERFSLILESASTNQTSMYLCASSSLVGQRKYQETQYFGPGTRLLVL.

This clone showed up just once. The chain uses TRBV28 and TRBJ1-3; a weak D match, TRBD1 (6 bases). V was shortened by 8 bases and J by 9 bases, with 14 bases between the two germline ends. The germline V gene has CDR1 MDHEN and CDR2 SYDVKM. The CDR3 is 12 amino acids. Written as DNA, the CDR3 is TGTGCCAGCCAAAGGACAGTTGGCACCATATATTTT. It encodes CASQRTVGTIYF.

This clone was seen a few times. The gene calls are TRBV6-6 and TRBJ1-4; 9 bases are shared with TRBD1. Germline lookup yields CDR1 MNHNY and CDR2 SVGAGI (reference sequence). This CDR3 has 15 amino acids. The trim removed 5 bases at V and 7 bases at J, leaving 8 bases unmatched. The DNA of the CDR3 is TGTGCCAGCAGTCTACAGGGGGCTGATGTTGAAAAACTGTTTTTT. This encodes CASSLQGADVEKLFF.

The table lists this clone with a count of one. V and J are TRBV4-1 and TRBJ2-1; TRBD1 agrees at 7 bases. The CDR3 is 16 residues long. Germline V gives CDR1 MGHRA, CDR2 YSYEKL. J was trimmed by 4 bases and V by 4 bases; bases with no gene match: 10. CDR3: CASSLWDSGTYNEQFF. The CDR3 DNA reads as TGCGCCAGCAGCCTCTGGGACAGTGGAACGTACAATGAGCAGTTCTTC.

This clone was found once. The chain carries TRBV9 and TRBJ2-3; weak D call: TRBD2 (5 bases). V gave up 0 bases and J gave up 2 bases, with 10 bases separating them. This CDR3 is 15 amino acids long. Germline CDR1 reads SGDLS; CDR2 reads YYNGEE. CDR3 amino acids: CASSVVDYYTDTQYF. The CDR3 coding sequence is TGTGCCAGCAGCGTAGTTGACTATTACACAGATACGCAGTATTTT.

CDR3 amino acids: CATQTRHPEPRDTQYF. Here the CDR3 DNA reads TGTGCCACCCAAACCCGACATCCGGAACCGAGAGATACGCAGTATTTT. The rearrangement uses TRBV19 and TRBJ2-3; D gene uncertain. The germline V gene encodes CDR1 LNHDA and CDR2 SQIVND (reference sequence). The CDR3 covers 16 residues. The V end was cut by 10 bases, the J end by 5 bases, with 25 bases between.

CDR3 loop: CASSSGLPRNTIYF. The CDR3 DNA follows: TGTGCCAGCAGCTCGGGACTGCCGAGGAACACCATATATTTT. The rearrangement uses TRBV11-2 and TRBJ1-3, with D tentatively TRBD1 (5 bases). Germline assignment: CDR1 SGHAT and CDR2 FQNNGV. The CDR3 extends over 14 amino acids. V was cut by 4 bases and J by 7 bases, with 14 bases left in between.

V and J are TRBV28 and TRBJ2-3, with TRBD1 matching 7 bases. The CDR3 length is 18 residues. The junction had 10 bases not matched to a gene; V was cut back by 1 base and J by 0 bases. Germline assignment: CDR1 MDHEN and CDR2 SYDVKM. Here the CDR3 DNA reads TGTGCCAGCAGTTTATTCATGAGGGGGCGGCCTAGCACAGATACGCAGTATTTT. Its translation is CASSLFMRGRPSTDTQYF.